This T cell receptor (beta chain) was sequenced during a study of cytomegalovirus exposure and HLA in healthy donors. Study-level background: Out of 150 million to 200 million T cells, an earlier analysis found 117 million unique TCR beta sequences in total.

The germline gives CDR1 SGHVS, CDR2 FNYEAQ. The CDR3 has 14 residues. Trimming left V 5 bases short and J 5 bases short, with 12 bases between. A multiplex PCR was run with 60 Vbeta primers and 13 Jbeta primers. The assay was immunoSEQ multiplex PCR, and TCRdb's table has in-frame clones only and misses some. The sample holds about 93,000 clones, roughly 80% seen once. Broader study findings: Highly shared sequence variants in one cluster were likely a sequencing artifact.

Concerning this clone: Its specificity is unknown.

This sequence joins TRBV7-6 and TRBJ1-4; D unresolved. Material for sequencing was PBMCs. The source of this sequence is a boy between 10 and 17 years old in good health and CMV-seronegative. DNA for the CDR3: TGTGCCAGCAGCCTCACGGGGATCAATGAAAAACTGTTTTTT. Its translation is CASSLTGINEKLFF.